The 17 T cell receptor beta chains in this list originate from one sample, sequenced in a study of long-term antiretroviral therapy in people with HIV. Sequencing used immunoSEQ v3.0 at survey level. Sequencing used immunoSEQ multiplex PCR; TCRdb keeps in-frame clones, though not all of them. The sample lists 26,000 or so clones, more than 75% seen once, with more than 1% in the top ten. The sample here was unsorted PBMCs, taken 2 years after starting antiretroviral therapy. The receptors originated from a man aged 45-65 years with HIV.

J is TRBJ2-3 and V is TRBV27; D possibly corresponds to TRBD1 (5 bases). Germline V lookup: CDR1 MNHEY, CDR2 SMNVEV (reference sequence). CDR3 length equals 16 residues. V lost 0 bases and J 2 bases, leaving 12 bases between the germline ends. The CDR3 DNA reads TGTGCCAGCAGTTTATCGTTTTGGGGCTTCACAGATACGCAGTATTTT. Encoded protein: CASSLSFWGFTDTQYF.

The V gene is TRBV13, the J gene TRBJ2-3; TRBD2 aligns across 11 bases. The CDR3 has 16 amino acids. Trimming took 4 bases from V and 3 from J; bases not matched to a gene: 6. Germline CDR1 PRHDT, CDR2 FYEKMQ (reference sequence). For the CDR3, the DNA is TGTGCCAGCAGCTCCTTACTAGCGGGGGATACAGATACGCAGTATTTT. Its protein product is CASSSLLAGDTDTQYF.

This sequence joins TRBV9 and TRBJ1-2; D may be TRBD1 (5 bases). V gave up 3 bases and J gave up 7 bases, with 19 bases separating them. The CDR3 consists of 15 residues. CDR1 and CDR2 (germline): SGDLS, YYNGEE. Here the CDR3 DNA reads TGTGCCAGCAGCGAGGGGCGGCCAGAAGGGAGTGGCTACACCTTC. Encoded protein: CASSEGRPEGSGYTF.

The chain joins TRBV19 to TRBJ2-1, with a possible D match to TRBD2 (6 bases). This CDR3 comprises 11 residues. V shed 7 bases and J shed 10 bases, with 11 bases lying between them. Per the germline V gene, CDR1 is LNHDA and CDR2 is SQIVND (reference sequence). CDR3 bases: TGTGCCAGTACGGGGGTGAGGGAGCAGTTCTTC. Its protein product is CASTGVREQFF.

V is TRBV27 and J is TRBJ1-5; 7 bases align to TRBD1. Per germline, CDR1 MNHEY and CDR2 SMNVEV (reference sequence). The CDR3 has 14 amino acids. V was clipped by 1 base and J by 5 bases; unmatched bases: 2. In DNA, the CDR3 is TGTGCCAGCAGTTTATTTAGGGGGCATCAGCCCCAGCATTTT. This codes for CASSLFRGHQPQHF.

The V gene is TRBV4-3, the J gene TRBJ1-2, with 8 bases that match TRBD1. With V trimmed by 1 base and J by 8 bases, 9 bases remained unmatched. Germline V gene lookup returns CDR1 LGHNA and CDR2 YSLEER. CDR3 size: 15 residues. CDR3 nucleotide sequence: TGCGCCAGCAGCCAAGGGATACCAGGGGGCGACGGCTACACCTTC. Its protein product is CASSQGIPGGDGYTF.

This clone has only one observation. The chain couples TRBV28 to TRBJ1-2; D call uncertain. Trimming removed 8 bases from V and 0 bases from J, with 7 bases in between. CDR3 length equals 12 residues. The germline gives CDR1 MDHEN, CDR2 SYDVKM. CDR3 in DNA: TGTGCCAGCGGGTTACCTAACTATGGCTACACCTTC. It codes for CASGLPNYGYTF.

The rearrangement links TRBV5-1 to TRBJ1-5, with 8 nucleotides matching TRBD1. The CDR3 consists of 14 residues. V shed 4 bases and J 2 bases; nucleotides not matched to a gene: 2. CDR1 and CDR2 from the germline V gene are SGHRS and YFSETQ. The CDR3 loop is CASSPGQGNQPQHF. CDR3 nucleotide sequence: TGCGCCAGCAGCCCGGGACAGGGCAATCAGCCCCAGCATTTT.

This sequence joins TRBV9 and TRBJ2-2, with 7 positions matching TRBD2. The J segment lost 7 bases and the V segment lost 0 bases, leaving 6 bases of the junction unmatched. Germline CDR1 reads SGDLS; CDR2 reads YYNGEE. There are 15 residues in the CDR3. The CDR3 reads CASSVGAGVGGELFF. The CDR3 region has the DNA TGTGCCAGCAGCGTAGGGGCGGGGGTTGGCGGGGAGCTGTTTTTT.

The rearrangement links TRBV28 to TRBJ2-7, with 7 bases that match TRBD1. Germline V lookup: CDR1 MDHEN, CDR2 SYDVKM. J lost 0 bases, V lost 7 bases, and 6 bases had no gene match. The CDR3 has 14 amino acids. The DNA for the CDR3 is TGTGCCAGCAAACTGACAGGGATCTCCTACGAGCAGTACTTC. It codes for CASKLTGISYEQYF.

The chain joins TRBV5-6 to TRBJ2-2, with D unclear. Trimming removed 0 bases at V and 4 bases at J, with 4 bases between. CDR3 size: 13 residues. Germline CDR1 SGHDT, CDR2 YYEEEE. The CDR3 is CASSLDITGELFF. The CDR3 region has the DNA TGTGCCAGCAGCTTGGATATCACCGGGGAGCTGTTTTTT.

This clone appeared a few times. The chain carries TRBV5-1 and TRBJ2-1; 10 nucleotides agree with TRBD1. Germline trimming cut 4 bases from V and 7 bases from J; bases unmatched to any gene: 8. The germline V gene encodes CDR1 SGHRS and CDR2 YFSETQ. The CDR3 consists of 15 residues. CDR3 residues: CASSQGQGTNNEQFF. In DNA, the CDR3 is TGCGCCAGCAGCCAGGGACAGGGGACGAATAATGAGCAGTTCTTC.

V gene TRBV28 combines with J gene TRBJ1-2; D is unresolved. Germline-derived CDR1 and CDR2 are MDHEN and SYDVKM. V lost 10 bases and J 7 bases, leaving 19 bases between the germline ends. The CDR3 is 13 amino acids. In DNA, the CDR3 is TGTGCCACATCCTTGGTCGCAGACGGTGGCTACACCTTC. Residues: CATSLVADGGYTF.

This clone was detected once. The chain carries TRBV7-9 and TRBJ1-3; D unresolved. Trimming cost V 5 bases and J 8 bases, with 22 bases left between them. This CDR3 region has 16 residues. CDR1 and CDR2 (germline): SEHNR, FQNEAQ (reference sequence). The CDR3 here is CASSATDLVVSDTIYF. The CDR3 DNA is TGTGCCAGCAGCGCTACGGACTTAGTCGTGTCGGACACCATATATTTT. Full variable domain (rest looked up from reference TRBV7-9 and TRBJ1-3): DTGVSQNPRHKITKRGQNVTFRCDPISEHNRLYWYRQTLGQGPEFLTYFQNEAQLEKSRLLSDRFSAERPKGSFSTLEIQRTEQGDSAMYLCASSATDLVVSDTIYFGEGSWLTVV.

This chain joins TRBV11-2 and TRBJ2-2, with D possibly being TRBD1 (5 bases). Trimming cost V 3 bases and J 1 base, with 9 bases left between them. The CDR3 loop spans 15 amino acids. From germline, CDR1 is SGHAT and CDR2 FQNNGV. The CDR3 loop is CASSFRTQNTGELFF. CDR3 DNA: TGTGCCAGCAGCTTTCGGACACAGAACACCGGGGAGCTGTTTTTT.

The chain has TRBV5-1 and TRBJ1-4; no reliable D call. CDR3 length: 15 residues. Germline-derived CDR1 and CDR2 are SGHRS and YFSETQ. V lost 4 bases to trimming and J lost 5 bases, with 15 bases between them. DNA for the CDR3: TGCGCCAGCAGCGACGACCGGGGAGGGAATGAAAAACTGTTTTTT. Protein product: CASSDDRGGNEKLFF.

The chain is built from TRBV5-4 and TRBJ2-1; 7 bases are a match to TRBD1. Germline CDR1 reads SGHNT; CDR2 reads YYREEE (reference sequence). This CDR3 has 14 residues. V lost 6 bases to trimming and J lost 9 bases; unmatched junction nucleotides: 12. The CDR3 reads CASNGEGASFEQFF. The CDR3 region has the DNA TGTGCCAGCAACGGAGAGGGGGCGAGTTTTGAGCAGTTCTTC.